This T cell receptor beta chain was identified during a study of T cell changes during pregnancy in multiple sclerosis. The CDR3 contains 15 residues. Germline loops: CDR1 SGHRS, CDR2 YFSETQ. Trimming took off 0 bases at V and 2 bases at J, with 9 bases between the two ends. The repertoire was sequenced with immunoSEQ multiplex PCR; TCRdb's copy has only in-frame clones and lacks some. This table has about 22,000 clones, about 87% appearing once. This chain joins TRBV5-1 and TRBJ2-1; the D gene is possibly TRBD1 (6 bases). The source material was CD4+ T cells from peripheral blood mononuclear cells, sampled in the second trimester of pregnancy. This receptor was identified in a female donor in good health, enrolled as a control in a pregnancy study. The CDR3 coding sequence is TGCGCCAGCAGCTTGGACGCAGGGGCCTACAATGAGCAGTTCTTC. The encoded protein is CASSLDAGAYNEQFF. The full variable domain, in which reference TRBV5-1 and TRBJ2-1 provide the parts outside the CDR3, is KAGVTQTPRYLIKTRGQQVTLSCSPISGHRSVSWYQQTPGQGLQFLFEYFSETQRNKGNFPGRFSGRQFSNSRSEMNVSTLELGDSALYLCASSLDAGAYNEQFFGPGTRLTVL.